These T cell receptor beta chains were read from a single sample in a study of Ad26.COV2.S vaccination and SARS-CoV-2 variants. The assay was immunoSEQ multiplex PCR, and TCRdb's table has in-frame clones only and misses some. The sample holds around 250,000 clones; around 85% are singletons and the top ten take roughly 3%. Sequencing used peripheral blood, obtained in a trial of Ad26.COV2.S vaccine versus placebo. The receptors originated from a person aged 18-65 years who received the Ad26.COV2.S COVID-19 vaccine or a placebo. Each CDR3 is given with its conserved first and last residue. D genes are given only for firm matches. Expanded clones are given a class, and other clones once, few, many or no size at all.

clone size,D gene,J gene,V gene,CDR3 protein,CDR3 DNA
.,TRBD1,TRBJ2-2,TRBV30,CGTGAGGELFF,TGTGGAACAGGGGCAGGCGGGGAGCTGTTTTTT
.,.,TRBJ2-5,TRBV30,CAWSVQETQYF,TGTGCCTGGAGTGTACAAGAGACCCAGTACTTC
.,.,TRBJ2-2,TRBV7-3,CASRNGGASTGELFF,TGTGCCAGCAGAAATGGGGGAGCTAGCACCGGGGAGCTGTTTTTT
.,TRBD2,TRBJ2-1,TRBV2,CASSETSGNSEQFF,TGTGCCAGCAGTGAGACTAGCGGGAACAGTGAGCAGTTCTTC
.,.,TRBJ2-1,TRBV7-3,CASCPGFGGGLGNEQFF,TGTGCCAGCTGTCCTGGGTTCGGTGGGGGGCTTGGCAATGAGCAGTTCTTC
.,TRBD1,TRBJ1-5,TRBV27,CASSFYRGHQPQHF,TGTGCCAGCAGCTTCTACAGGGGGCATCAGCCCCAGCATTTT
.,TRBD2,TRBJ2-3,TRBV7-2,CASRPTLAGGPDTQYF,TGTGCCAGCAGACCTACCTTAGCGGGGGGGCCAGATACGCAGTATTTT
.,TRBD1,TRBJ2-2,TRBV24-1,CATSPGTALWDAGELFF,TGTGCCACCAGCCCCGGGACAGCCTTGTGGGACGCCGGGGAGCTGTTTTTT
.,TRBD1,TRBJ1-2,TRBV7-9,CASSLGPTGDGYTF,TGTGCCAGCAGCTTAGGTCCGACAGGGGATGGCTACACCTTC
.,TRBD1,TRBJ1-1,TRBV11-1,CASSFDRGLGTEAFF,TGTGCCAGCAGCTTCGACAGGGGGCTAGGTACTGAAGCTTTCTTT
.,.,TRBJ1-3,TRBV4-1,CASSPQTRGGNTIYF,TGCGCCAGCAGCCCTCAGACCAGGGGTGGAAACACCATATATTTT
few,.,TRBJ1-2,TRBV24-1,CATSARTDYGYTF,TGTGCCACCAGTGCGAGGACGGACTATGGCTACACCTTC
once,.,TRBJ2-1,TRBV6-5,CASSYGRGYYNEQFF,TGTGCCAGCAGTTACGGACGCGGGTACTACAATGAGCAGTTCTTC
.,.,TRBJ2-7,TRBV7-2,CASSLLQKYEQYF,TGTGCCAGCAGCTTACTTCAGAAGTACGAGCAGTACTTC
.,.,TRBJ1-1,TRBV18,CASSPRVMNTEAFF,TGTGCCAGCTCACCCAGGGTTATGAACACTGAAGCTTTCTTT
.,TRBD1,TRBJ2-2,TRBV11-2,CASSTAKRQGFAGELFF,TGTGCCAGCAGCACCGCAAAACGACAGGGTTTCGCCGGGGAGCTGTTTTTT
.,.,TRBJ2-7,TRBV18,CASSPKRPGQYEQYF,TGTGCCAGCTCGCCGAAGAGACCTGGACAGTACGAGCAGTACTTC
.,TRBD2,TRBJ2-7,TRBV25-1,CASSHQGLGLASYEQYF,TGTGCCAGCAGTCACCAGGGATTGGGACTAGCATCCTACGAGCAGTACTTC
.,.,TRBJ1-2,TRBV7-2,CASSRGFSGAGILGYTF,TGTGCCAGCAGCAGAGGCTTTTCAGGCGCGGGGATCTTGGGCTACACCTTC
.,TRBD2,TRBJ2-1,TRBV2,CASSEIALAGLGDEQFF,TGTGCCAGCAGTGAAATTGCGCTAGCGGGGCTGGGGGATGAGCAGTTCTTC
.,TRBD2,TRBJ2-5,TRBV10-3,CAISVAGETQYF,TGTGCCATCAGCGTAGCGGGAGAGACCCAGTACTTC
.,.,TRBJ2-3,TRBV7-9,CASSLGTDTQYF,TGTGCCAGCAGCTTAGGAACGGATACGCAGTATTTT
.,TRBD1,TRBJ1-1,TRBV3-1/TRBV3-2,CASSLSTGGNTEAFF,TGTGCCAGCAGCCTCTCGACAGGGGGCAACACTGAAGCTTTCTTT
few,.,TRBJ1-1,TRBV4-3,CASSQETFTGAFF,TGCGCCAGCAGCCAAGAAACGTTTACGGGAGCTTTCTTT
.,.,TRBJ1-6,TRBV10-3,CAISESEGGPNSPLHF,TGTGCCATCAGTGAGTCCGAAGGGGGTCCAAATTCACCCCTCCACTTT
.,TRBD1,TRBJ1-6,TRBV5-6,CASSLVGQVSPLHF,TGTGCCAGCAGCTTGGTGGGACAGGTCTCACCCCTCCACTTT
.,TRBD2,TRBJ2-2,TRBV24-1,CATSDPGTRGSGELFF,TGTGCCACCAGTGATCCGGGGACTAGGGGCTCCGGGGAGCTGTTTTTT
.,.,TRBJ1-5,TRBV7-2,CASSGPLSAQHF,TGTGCCAGCAGCGGGCCATTATCGGCCCAGCATTTT
.,TRBD2,TRBJ2-5,TRBV7-9,CASSENRRTSGGRETQYF,TGTGCCAGCAGCGAAAACCGCCGGACTAGCGGGGGTAGAGAGACCCAGTACTTC
.,.,TRBJ1-1,TRBV11-1,CASSATDKNTEAFF,TGTGCCAGCAGCGCGACAGACAAGAACACTGAAGCTTTCTTT
.,TRBD1,TRBJ1-5,TRBV6-6,CASSPGQGFFHSNQPQHF,TGTGCCAGCAGTCCTGGACAGGGATTTTTCCATAGCAATCAGCCCCAGCATTTT
few,TRBD1,TRBJ2-7,TRBV11-2,CASSSTGTGPEQYF,TGTGCCAGCAGCTCCACCGGGACAGGCCCCGAGCAGTACTTC
once,.,TRBJ1-5,TRBV15,CATSRRQASSNQPQHF,TGTGCCACCAGCAGAAGACAGGCCTCGAGCAATCAGCCCCAGCATTTT
.,.,TRBJ2-6,TRBV5-5,CASSRTAGANVLTF,TGTGCCAGCAGCCGGACGGCCGGGGCCAACGTCCTGACTTTC
once,.,TRBJ1-5,TRBV4-3,CASSQDRGEGQPQHF,TGCGCCAGCAGCCAAGATCGGGGGGAGGGCCAGCCCCAGCATTTT
.,.,TRBJ2-3,TRBV29-1,CSVEGVGGFADTQYF,TGCAGCGTTGAAGGCGTAGGAGGGTTTGCAGATACGCAGTATTTT
.,.,TRBJ1-2,TRBV12-3/TRBV12-4,CASSFGENYGYTF,TGTGCCAGCAGTTTTGGAGAGAACTATGGCTACACCTTC
.,.,TRBJ2-1,TRBV6-5,CASSWEAYHEQFF,TGTGCCAGCAGTTGGGAAGCATACCATGAGCAGTTCTTC
.,TRBD1,TRBJ2-4,TRBV3-1/TRBV3-2,CASSLPGQGNIQYF,TGTGCCAGCAGCCTCCCGGGACAGGGGAACATTCAGTACTTC
.,.,TRBJ2-7,TRBV6-5,CASSSPGSYEQYF,TGTGCCAGCAGTTCCCCGGGCTCCTACGAGCAGTACTTC
once,TRBD2,TRBJ2-3,TRBV30,CAWTPSGGATDTQYF,TGTGCCTGGACTCCTAGCGGGGGAGCCACAGATACGCAGTATTTT
.,.,TRBJ2-6,TRBV5-6,CASSSTGRSGANVLTF,TGTGCCAGCAGCTCGACAGGCCGCTCTGGGGCCAACGTCCTGACTTTC
.,.,TRBJ2-3,TRBV5-1,CASSLDLDTQYF,TGCGCCAGCAGCTTGGACCTAGATACGCAGTATTTT
.,TRBD1,TRBJ1-2,TRBV6-1,CASSEGGQAYYGYTF,TGTGCCAGCAGTGAAGGGGGACAGGCCTACTATGGCTACACCTTC
.,TRBD1,TRBJ1-6,TRBV6-5,CASSQGVGSPLHF,TGTGCCAGCAGTCAGGGGGTAGGGTCACCCCTCCACTTT
.,TRBD2,TRBJ2-3,TRBV11-3,CASSPGTSGGATDTQYF,TGTGCCAGCAGCCCCGGGACTAGCGGGGGGGCCACAGATACGCAGTATTTT
.,.,TRBJ2-2,TRBV9,CASSRPVSPGTGELFF,TGTGCCAGCAGCCGCCCGGTGTCCCCGGGCACCGGGGAGCTGTTTTTT
.,.,TRBJ2-3,TRBV30,CAWSGTYGSDTQYF,TGTGCCTGGAGTGGGACTTATGGCTCAGATACGCAGTATTTT
.,.,TRBJ2-1,TRBV10-2,CASGVASARDEQFF,TGCGCCAGCGGTGTGGCTAGCGCGCGCGATGAGCAGTTCTTC
.,.,TRBJ2-2,TRBV18,CASSPMGGTGELFF,TGTGCCAGCTCACCCATGGGCGGCACCGGGGAGCTGTTTTTT